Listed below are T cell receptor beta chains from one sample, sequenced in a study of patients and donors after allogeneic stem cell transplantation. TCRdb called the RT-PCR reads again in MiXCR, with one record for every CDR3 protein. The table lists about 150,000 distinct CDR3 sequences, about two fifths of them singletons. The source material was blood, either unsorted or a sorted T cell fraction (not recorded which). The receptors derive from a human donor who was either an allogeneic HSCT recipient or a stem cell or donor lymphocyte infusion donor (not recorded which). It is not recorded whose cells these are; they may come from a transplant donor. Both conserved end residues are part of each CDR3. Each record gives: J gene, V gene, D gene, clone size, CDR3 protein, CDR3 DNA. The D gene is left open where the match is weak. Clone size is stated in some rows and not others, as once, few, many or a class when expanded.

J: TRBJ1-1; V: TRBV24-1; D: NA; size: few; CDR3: CATSAAGFNTEAFF; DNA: TGTGCCACCAGTGCCGCAGGGTTCAACACTGAAGCTTTCTTT
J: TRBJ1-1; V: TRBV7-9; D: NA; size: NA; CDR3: CASSPQSEAFF; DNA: TGTGCCAGCAGCCCGCAGAGTGAAGCTTTCTTT
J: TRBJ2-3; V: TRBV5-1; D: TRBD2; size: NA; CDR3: CASSPVSGGFLSTDTQYF; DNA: TGCGCCAGCAGCCCTGTGAGCGGGGGGTTTCTTAGCACAGATACGCAGTATTTT
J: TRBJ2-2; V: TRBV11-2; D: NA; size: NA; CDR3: CASRLPMRRGELFF; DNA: TGTGCCAGCCGCCTCCCCATGCGTCGGGGGGAGCTGTTTTTT
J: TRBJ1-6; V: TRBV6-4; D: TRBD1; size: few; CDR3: CASSERTGDSPLHF; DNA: TGTGCCAGCAGTGAGAGGACAGGGGATTCACCCCTCCACTTT
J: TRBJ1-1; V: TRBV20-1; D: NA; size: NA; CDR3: CSARDWRGTNTEAFF; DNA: TGCAGTGCTAGAGATTGGAGAGGGACTAACACTGAAGCTTTCTTT
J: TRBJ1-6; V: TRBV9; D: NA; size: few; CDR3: CASGVSANKSSYNSPLHF; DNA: TGTGCCAGCGGGGTGTCCGCGAACAAAAGCTCCTATAATTCACCCCTCCACTTT
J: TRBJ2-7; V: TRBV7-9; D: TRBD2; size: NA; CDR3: CASSYRPGTSSYEQYF; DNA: TGTGCCAGCAGCTATCGACCCGGGACTAGCTCCTACGAGCAGTACTTC
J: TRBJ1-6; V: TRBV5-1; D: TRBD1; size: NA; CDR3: CASSLGSGDRGNSPLHF; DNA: TGCGCCAGCAGCTTGGGTAGTGGAGACAGGGGTAATTCACCCCTCCACTTT
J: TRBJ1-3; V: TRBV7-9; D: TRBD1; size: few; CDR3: CASSGTDLRNTIYF; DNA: TGTGCCAGCAGCGGGACAGACCTTAGAAACACCATATATTTT
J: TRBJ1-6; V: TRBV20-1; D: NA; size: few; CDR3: CSATGGFSYNSPLHF; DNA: TGCAGTGCTACCGGCGGGTTCTCCTATAATTCACCCCTCCACTTT
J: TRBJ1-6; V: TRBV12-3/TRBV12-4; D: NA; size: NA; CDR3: CASRPTALYNSPLHF; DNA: TGTGCCAGCAGGCCCACGGCCCTCTATAATTCACCCCTCCACTTT
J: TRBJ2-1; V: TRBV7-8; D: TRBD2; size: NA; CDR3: CASTTRGGGDEQFF; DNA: TGTGCCAGCACCACCCGCGGCGGGGGAGATGAGCAGTTCTTC
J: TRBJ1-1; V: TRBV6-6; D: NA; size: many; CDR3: CASSYSSVGDEAFF; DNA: TGTGCCAGCAGTTACTCGAGTGTGGGGGATGAAGCTTTCTTT
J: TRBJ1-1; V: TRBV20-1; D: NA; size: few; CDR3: CSARLGRYTEAFF; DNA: TGCAGTGCTCGGTTGGGGCGGTACACTGAAGCTTTCTTT
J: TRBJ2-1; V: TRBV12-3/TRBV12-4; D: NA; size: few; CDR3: CASSWERPEQFF; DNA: TGTGCCAGCAGTTGGGAAAGGCCTGAGCAGTTCTTC
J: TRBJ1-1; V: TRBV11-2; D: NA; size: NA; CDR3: CASSHLHGNTEAFF; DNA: TGTGCCAGCAGCCATCTCCATGGGAACACTGAAGCTTTCTTT
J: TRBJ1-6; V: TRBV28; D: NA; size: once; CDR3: CASTREGRSPLHF; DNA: TGTGCCAGCACCCGTGAAGGTAGATCACCCCTCCACTTT
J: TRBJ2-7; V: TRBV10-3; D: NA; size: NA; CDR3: CAISDRSFYEQYF; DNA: TGTGCCATCAGCGACAGGAGTTTTTACGAGCAGTACTTC
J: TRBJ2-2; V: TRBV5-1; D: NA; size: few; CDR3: CASTGEPNTGELFF; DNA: TGCGCCAGCACGGGCGAGCCGAACACCGGGGAGCTGTTTTTT
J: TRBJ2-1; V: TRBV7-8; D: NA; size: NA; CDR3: CASSASLYEQFF; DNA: TGTGCCAGCAGTGCAAGCCTGTATGAGCAGTTCTTC
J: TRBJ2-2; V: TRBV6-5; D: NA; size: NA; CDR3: CASSYTGSAGELFF; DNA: TGTGCCAGCAGTTACACCGGGTCGGCCGGGGAGCTGTTTTTT
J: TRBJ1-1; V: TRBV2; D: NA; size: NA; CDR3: CASMDTNTEAFF; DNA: TGTGCCAGCATGGACACTAACACTGAAGCTTTCTTT
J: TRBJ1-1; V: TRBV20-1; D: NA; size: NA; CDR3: CRAKNRGTEAFF; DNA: TGCAGGGCCAAGAACCGGGGCACTGAAGCTTTCTTT
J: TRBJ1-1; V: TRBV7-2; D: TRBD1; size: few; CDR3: CASSLTGGPTEAFF; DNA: TGTGCCAGCAGCTTGACAGGGGGCCCCACTGAAGCTTTCTTT
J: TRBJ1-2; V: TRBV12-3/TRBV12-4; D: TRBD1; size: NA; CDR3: CASSLMGTGFSNYGYTF; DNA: TGTGCCAGCAGTTTGATGGGGACAGGGTTTTCTAACTATGGCTACACCTTC